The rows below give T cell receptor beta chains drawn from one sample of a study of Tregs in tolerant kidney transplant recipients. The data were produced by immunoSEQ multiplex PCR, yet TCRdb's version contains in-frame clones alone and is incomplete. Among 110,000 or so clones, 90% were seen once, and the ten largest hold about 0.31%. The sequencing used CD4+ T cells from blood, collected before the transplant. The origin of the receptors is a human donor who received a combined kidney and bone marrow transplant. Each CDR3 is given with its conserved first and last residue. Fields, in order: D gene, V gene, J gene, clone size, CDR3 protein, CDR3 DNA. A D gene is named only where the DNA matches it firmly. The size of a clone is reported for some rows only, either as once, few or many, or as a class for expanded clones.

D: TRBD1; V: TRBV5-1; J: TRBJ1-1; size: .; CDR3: CASSMRTGGLNTEAFF; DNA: TGCGCCAGCAGCATGCGGACAGGGGGCTTGAACACTGAAGCTTTCTTT
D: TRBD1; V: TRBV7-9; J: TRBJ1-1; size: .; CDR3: CASSPTEDRGSTEAFF; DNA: TGTGCCAGCAGCCCAACGGAGGACAGGGGGAGCACTGAAGCTTTCTTT
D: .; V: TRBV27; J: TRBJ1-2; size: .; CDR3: CASSLSGTRYGYTF; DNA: TGTGCCAGCAGTTTATCCGGGACACGCTATGGCTACACCTTC
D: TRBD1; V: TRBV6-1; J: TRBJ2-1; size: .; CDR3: CASRRTGVLYNEQFF; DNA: TGTGCCAGCAGGAGGACAGGCGTACTCTACAATGAGCAGTTCTTC
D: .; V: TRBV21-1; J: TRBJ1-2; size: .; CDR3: CASSKTAGGYGYTF; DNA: TGTGCCAGCAGCAAAACGGCGGGAGGCTATGGCTACACCTTC
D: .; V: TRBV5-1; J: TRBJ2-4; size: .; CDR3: CASSQTGPIDKNIQYF; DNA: TGCGCCAGCAGTCAGACAGGACCCATAGACAAAAACATTCAGTACTTC
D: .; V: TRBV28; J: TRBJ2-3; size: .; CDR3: CASSLVGMIDTQYF; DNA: TGTGCCAGCAGTTTAGTCGGGATGATAGATACGCAGTATTTT
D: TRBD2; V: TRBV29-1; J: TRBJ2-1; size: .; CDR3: CSVAGGGSYNEQFF; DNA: TGCAGCGTTGCTGGCGGGGGCTCCTACAATGAGCAGTTCTTC
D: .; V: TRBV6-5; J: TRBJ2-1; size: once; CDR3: CASTRLSNRGEQFF; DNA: TGTGCCAGCACCCGACTGTCAAATCGGGGTGAGCAGTTCTTC
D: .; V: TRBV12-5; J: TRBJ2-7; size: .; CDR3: CASGLVLGQTRYEQYF; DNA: TGTGCTAGTGGTTTGGTACTCGGTCAAACCCGTTACGAGCAGTACTTC
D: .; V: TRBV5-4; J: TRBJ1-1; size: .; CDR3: CASSRYGIGSKNTEAFF; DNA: TGTGCCAGCAGTAGATACGGGATAGGATCCAAGAACACTGAAGCTTTCTTT
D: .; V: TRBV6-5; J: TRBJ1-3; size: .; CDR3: CASARGNTIYF; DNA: TGTGCCAGCGCCCGGGGAAACACCATATATTTT
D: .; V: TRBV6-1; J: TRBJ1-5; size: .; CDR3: CASSEGYRGQGGQPQHF; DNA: TGTGCCAGCAGTGAGGGATACCGAGGGCAGGGAGGGCAGCCCCAGCATTTT
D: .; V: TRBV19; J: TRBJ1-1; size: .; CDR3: CASSERGQTEAFF; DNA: TGTGCCAGTAGTGAGAGGGGACAAACTGAAGCTTTCTTT
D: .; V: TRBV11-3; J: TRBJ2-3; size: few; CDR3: CASSLSSDTQYF; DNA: TGTGCCAGCAGCTTATCCTCAGATACGCAGTATTTT
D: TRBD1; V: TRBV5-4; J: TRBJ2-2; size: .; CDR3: CASSGDSRGGELFF; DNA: TGTGCCAGCAGCGGGGACAGCCGGGGCGGGGAGCTGTTTTTT
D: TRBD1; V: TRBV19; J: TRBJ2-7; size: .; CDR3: CASSRGQGDYEQYF; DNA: TGTGCCAGTAGTAGGGGACAGGGGGATTACGAGCAGTACTTC
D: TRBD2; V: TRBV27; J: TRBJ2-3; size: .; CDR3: CASSLTSGDTQYF; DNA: TGTGCCAGCAGTTTGACTAGCGGGGATACGCAGTATTTT
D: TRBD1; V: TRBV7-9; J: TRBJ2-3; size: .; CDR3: CASSLRQGTATDTQYF; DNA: TGTGCCAGCAGCTTAAGACAGGGGACAGCCACAGATACGCAGTATTTT
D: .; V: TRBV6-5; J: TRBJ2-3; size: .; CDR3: CASSYRDFSTDTQYF; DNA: TGTGCCAGCAGTTACAGGGACTTCAGCACAGATACGCAGTATTTT
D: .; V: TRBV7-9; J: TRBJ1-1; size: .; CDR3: CASSSRTPNTEAFF; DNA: TGTGCCAGCAGCTCCCGGACTCCGAACACTGAAGCTTTCTTT
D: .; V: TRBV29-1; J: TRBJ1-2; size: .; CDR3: CSVAVGANYGYTF; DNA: TGCAGCGTTGCCGTGGGGGCAAACTATGGCTACACCTTC
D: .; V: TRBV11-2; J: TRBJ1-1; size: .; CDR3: CASSLDRSKAFF; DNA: TGTGCCAGCAGCTTAGATCGGAGCAAAGCTTTCTTT
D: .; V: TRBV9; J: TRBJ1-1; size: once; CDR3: CASSLSTGRGRTEAFF; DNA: TGTGCCAGCAGCCTCAGTACGGGGCGGGGGAGAACTGAAGCTTTCTTT
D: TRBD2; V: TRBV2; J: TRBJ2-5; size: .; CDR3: CASSETSGRETQYF; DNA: TGTGCCAGCAGTGAAACTAGCGGCAGGGAGACCCAGTACTTC
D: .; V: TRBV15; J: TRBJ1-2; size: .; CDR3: CATSATGLSYTF; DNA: TGTGCCACCAGCGCCACAGGTCTCTCCTACACCTTC
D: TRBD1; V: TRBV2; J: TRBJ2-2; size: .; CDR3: CASRQNRGRNTGELFF; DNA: TGTGCCAGCAGGCAAAACAGGGGGCGTAACACCGGGGAGCTGTTTTTT
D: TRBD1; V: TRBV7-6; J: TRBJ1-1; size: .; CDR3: CASSRGTGGGTEAFF; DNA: TGTGCCAGCAGCAGAGGGACAGGGGGCGGCACTGAAGCTTTCTTT
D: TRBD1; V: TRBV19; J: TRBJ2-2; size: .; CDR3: CASKKPGQGFTGELFF; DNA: TGTGCCAGTAAGAAGCCGGGACAGGGTTTTACCGGGGAGCTGTTTTTT
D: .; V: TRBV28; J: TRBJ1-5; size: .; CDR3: CASSLTSSNQPQHF; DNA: TGTGCCAGCAGTCTAACTAGCAGCAATCAGCCCCAGCATTTT
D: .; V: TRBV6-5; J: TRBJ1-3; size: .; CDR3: CASSYRVSSGNTIYF; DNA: TGTGCCAGCAGTTATAGAGTGAGCTCTGGAAACACCATATATTTT
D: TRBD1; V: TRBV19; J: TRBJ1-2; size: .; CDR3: CASSPLRGTGSNYGYTF; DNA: TGTGCCAGTAGTCCTCTCCGAGGGACAGGATCTAACTATGGCTACACCTTC
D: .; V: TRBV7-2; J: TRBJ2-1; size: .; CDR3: CASSLRDNAYNEQFF; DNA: TGTGCCAGCAGCTTACGGGACAACGCCTACAATGAGCAGTTCTTC
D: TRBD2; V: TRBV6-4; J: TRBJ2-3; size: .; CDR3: CASSRLAGFTDTQYF; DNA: TGTGCCAGCAGTCGACTAGCGGGGTTCACAGATACGCAGTATTTT
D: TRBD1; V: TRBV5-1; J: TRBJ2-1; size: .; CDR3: CASSLRGPRDNEQFF; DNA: TGCGCCAGCAGCTTGAGGGGGCCCCGTGACAATGAGCAGTTCTTC
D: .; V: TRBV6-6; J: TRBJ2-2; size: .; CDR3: CASSPSNTGELFF; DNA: TGTGCCAGCAGCCCCTCGAACACCGGGGAGCTGTTTTTT
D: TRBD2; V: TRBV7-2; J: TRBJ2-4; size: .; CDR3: CASSLLAGENIQYF; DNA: TGTGCCAGCAGCCTGCTAGCGGGGGAAAACATTCAGTACTTC
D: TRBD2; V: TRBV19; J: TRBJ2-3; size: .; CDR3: CASRLAGSTDTQYF; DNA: TGTGCCAGTAGACTAGCGGGGAGCACAGATACGCAGTATTTT
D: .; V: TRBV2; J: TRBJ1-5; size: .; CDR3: CASTRGEASNQPQHF; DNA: TGTGCCAGCACCAGAGGGGAGGCCAGCAATCAGCCCCAGCATTTT
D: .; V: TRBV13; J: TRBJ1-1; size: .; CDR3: CASSLDHWGGTEAFF; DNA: TGTGCCAGCAGCTTAGATCATTGGGGGGGCACTGAAGCTTTCTTT
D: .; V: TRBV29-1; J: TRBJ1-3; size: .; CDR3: CSAEGGSAGNTIYF; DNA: TGCAGCGCAGAGGGGGGGTCAGCTGGAAACACCATATATTTT
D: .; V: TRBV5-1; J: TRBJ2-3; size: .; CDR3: CASSFRPASTDTQYF; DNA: TGCGCCAGCAGCTTCCGTCCAGCGTCCACAGATACGCAGTATTTT
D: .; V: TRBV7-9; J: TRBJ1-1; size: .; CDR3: CASSPDVGGRNTEAFF; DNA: TGTGCCAGCAGCCCAGACGTGGGAGGGCGGAACACTGAAGCTTTCTTT
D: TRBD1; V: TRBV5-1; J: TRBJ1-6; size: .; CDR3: CASSSEGTGTPLHF; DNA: TGCGCCAGCAGCTCGGAAGGGACAGGGACACCCCTCCACTTT
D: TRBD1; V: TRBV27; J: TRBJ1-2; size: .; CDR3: CASSATRQGGGYTF; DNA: TGTGCCAGCAGTGCGACCCGACAGGGGGGTGGCTACACCTTC
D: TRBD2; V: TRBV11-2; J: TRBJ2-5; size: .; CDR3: CASSPLFPRGAGETQYF; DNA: TGTGCCAGCAGCCCCCTCTTCCCGCGGGGGGCCGGAGAGACCCAGTACTTC
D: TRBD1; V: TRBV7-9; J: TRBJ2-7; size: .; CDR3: CASSLGGGRVYEQYF; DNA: TGTGCCAGCAGCTTAGGAGGGGGCCGGGTTTACGAGCAGTACTTC
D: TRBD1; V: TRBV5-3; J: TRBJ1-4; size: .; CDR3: CARSPGTGPTTNEKLFF; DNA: TGTGCCAGAAGCCCCGGGACAGGGCCGACAACTAATGAAAAACTGTTTTTT
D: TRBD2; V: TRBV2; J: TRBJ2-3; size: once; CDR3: CASSGTSGSGDTQYF; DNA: TGTGCCAGCAGTGGGACTAGCGGGAGTGGAGATACGCAGTATTTT
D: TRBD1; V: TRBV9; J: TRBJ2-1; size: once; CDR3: CASSSGTGGMYNEQFF; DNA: TGTGCCAGCAGCTCCGGGACAGGGGGCATGTACAATGAGCAGTTCTTC
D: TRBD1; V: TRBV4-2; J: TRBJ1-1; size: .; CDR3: CASSQEDRGRRAFF; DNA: TGTGCCAGCAGCCAAGAGGACAGGGGCCGCCGTGCTTTCTTT
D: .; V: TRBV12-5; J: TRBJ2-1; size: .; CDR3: CASGLVSEYNEQFF; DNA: TGTGCTAGTGGTTTGGTATCCGAGTACAATGAGCAGTTCTTC
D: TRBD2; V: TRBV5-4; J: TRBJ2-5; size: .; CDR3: CASSSAGGLRETQYF; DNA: TGTGCCAGCAGCTCTGCGGGGGGGCTGAGAGAGACCCAGTACTTC
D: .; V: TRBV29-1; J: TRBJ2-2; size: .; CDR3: CSVQNTGELFF; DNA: TGCAGCGTACAGAACACCGGGGAGCTGTTTTTT
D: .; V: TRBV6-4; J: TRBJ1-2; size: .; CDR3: CASSDLWRDPRGYTF; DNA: TGTGCCAGCAGTGACCTCTGGCGGGACCCGCGAGGCTACACCTTC